The 18 T cell receptor beta chains below all came from one sample that was sequenced in a study of blood T cell repertoires in COVID-19. This table comes from immunoSEQ multiplex PCR, and its TCRdb copy is limited to in-frame clones, with some not included. The table records 120,000 or so clones, almost 90% of them present only once. Sequenced input: peripheral blood. These receptors originate from an older woman with COVID-19, enrolled during active disease.

This rearrangement joins TRBV3-1 (or the pseudogene TRBV3-2) to TRBJ1-6; D is uncertain. The CDR3 is made up of 15 amino acids. V lost 3 bases, J lost 2 bases, and 8 bases lay in between. Germline CDR1 reads LGHDT; CDR2 reads YNNKEL (reference sequence). In DNA form, the CDR3 reads TGTGCCAGCAGCCACAGAGCGACCTATAATTCACCCCTCCACTTT. Translation: CASSHRATYNSPLHF.

V is TRBV6-4 and J is TRBJ2-3; the D gene is possibly TRBD2 (5 bases). Trimming removed 3 bases at V and 7 bases at J, with 11 bases between. CDR1 is MRHNA and CDR2 is SNTAGT in the germline V gene. This CDR3 has 13 amino acids. The CDR3 sequence: CASSELEGNTQYF. The CDR3 DNA reads TGTGCCAGCAGTGAACTCGAGGGTAATACGCAGTATTTT.

The gene calls are TRBV16 and TRBJ2-1, with D possibly TRBD2 on 6 matching bases. The CDR3 runs 18 residues. Germline V lookup: CDR1 KGHSY, CDR2 FQNENV. V shed 1 base and J shed 0 bases, with 16 bases lying between them. As DNA, the CDR3 is TGTGCCAGCAGCCAATTTAGGGGCGGGGTAAGCTCCTACAATGAGCAGTTCTTC. It codes for CASSQFRGGVSSYNEQFF.

The chain combines TRBV30 with TRBJ2-1; maybe TRBD1 (6 bases). The CDR3 length is 17 residues. Trimming took 1 base from V and 7 from J, leaving 23 bases between them. The germline CDR1 and CDR2 sequences are GTSNPN and SVGIG (reference sequence). The chain's CDR3 is CAWSGPKTGSPPNEQFF. The CDR3 bases are TGTGCCTGGAGTGGACCTAAGACAGGCTCCCCACCTAATGAGCAGTTCTTC.

V usage is TRBV15 and J usage is TRBJ1-1; D might be TRBD1 (6 bases). From germline, CDR1 is LNHNV and CDR2 YYDKDF (reference sequence). Trimming took 4 bases from V and 4 from J, leaving 10 bases between them. This CDR3 spans 13 amino acids. In nucleotides, the CDR3 is TGTGCCACCAGCAACAGGGTTCTCACTGAAGCTTTCTTT. Residues: CATSNRVLTEAFF.

This chain connects TRBV18 to TRBJ1-1; D ambiguous. CDR1 and CDR2 from the germline V gene are KGHSH and LQKENI. V was cut by 5 bases and J by 10 bases, with 11 bases left in between. The CDR3 loop spans 11 amino acids. CDR3 residues: CASSELEGAFF. CDR3 coding DNA: TGTGCCAGCTCAGAACTCGAGGGAGCTTTCTTT.

This clone was recorded once. CDR3 loop: CASSWGQRGEKLFF. CDR3 sequence (DNA): TGTGCCAGCAGCTGGGGACAGAGGGGTGAAAAACTGTTTTTT. The chain links TRBV7-8 to TRBJ1-4, with 7 bases matching TRBD1. The germline gives CDR1 SGHVS, CDR2 FQNEAQ. There are 14 residues in the CDR3. Trimming removed 4 bases from V and 7 bases from J; junction bases left unmatched: 6.

CDR3 sequence (DNA): TGTGCCTGGACGAACAGGGCGGGCAATGAGCAGTTCTTC. This gives the protein CAWTNRAGNEQFF. The V and J genes are TRBV30 and TRBJ2-1, with D possibly matching TRBD1 (6 bases). Trimming shortened V by 4 bases and J by 6 bases, and 13 bases separated the two germline ends. CDR3 length equals 13 residues. Germline assignment: CDR1 GTSNPN and CDR2 SVGIG (reference sequence).

The gene calls are TRBV19 and TRBJ2-1, with 10 bases that match TRBD2. J gave up 6 bases and V 1 base, and 15 bases lay outside the gene matches. The CDR3 extends over 19 amino acids. CDR1 is LNHDA, CDR2 SQIVND, per germline (reference sequence). CDR3: CASSIVLQRASGGRNEQFF. CDR3 in DNA: TGTGCCAGTAGTATAGTACTTCAACGGGCTAGCGGGGGACGCAATGAGCAGTTCTTC.

The V call is TRBV19, the J call TRBJ2-3; perhaps TRBD1 as D (7 bases). Trimming cost V 1 base and J 10 bases, with 12 bases left between them. The CDR3 has 13 residues. Germline V gives CDR1 LNHDA, CDR2 SQIVND (reference sequence). CDR3 in DNA: TGTGCCAGTAGTATAGTAGGGGGCGGGGCGCAGTATTTT. Translation: CASSIVGGGAQYF.

The CDR3 protein is CASSQGAGGKLGTEAFF. CDR3 in DNA: TGCGCCAGCAGCCAAGGGGCAGGGGGAAAACTTGGCACTGAAGCTTTCTTT. The chain combines TRBV4-1 with TRBJ1-1; 7 nucleotides align to TRBD1. This CDR3 has 17 residues. Unmatched junction bases numbered 12, after V lost 1 base and J lost 4 bases. Germline V gives CDR1 MGHRA, CDR2 YSYEKL.

This chain uses TRBV19 with TRBJ1-5; D gene uncertain. Trimming removed 6 bases from V and 1 base from J, with 16 bases in between. Looked up from germline, CDR1 is LNHDA and CDR2 is SQIVND (reference sequence). The CDR3 consists of 16 residues. The CDR3 region is CASSQPGRVSNQPQHF. CDR3 DNA: TGTGCCAGTAGCCAGCCGGGAAGAGTGAGCAATCAGCCCCAGCATTTT.

The gene calls are TRBV19 and TRBJ2-1; 12 nucleotides agree with TRBD1. With 4 bases clipped from V and 5 bases from J, the junction kept 3 bases outside the gene matches. There are 15 residues in the CDR3. From germline, CDR1 is LNHDA and CDR2 SQIVND (reference sequence). The CDR3 sequence is CASSKGQGAHNEQFF. CDR3 coding DNA: TGTGCCAGTAGTAAGGGACAGGGGGCCCACAATGAGCAGTTCTTC.

The chain couples TRBV5-1 to TRBJ2-7; tentative D call: TRBD2 (8 bases). This CDR3 region has 14 residues. Looked up from germline, CDR1 is SGHRS and CDR2 is YFSETQ. V was pared by 3 bases and J by 4 bases, with 14 bases between. The DNA of the CDR3 is TGCGCCAGCAGCTCCCGGGAGGGGGCTTACGAGCAGTACTTC. Translating gives CASSSREGAYEQYF.

This sequence joins TRBV6-2 or TRBV6-3 and TRBJ2-5; D is perhaps TRBD2 (5 bases). Germline CDR1 and CDR2: MNHEY and SVGEGT. Trimming took off 0 bases at V and 4 bases at J, with 21 bases between the two ends. The CDR3 loop spans 18 amino acids. CDR3 protein: CASSYSAIPMSEGETQYF. In nucleotides, the CDR3 is TGTGCCAGCAGTTACTCGGCTATTCCGATGTCCGAGGGAGAGACCCAGTACTTC.

This clone was detected once. The chain joins TRBV5-5 to TRBJ1-1; D gene uncertain. V was trimmed by 4 bases and J by 5 bases, leaving 12 bases between them. The V gene's germline CDR1 is SGHKS and CDR2 YYEKEE (reference sequence). The CDR3 length is 13 residues. CDR3 region: CASSGIRRTEAFF. The CDR3, as DNA: TGTGCCAGCAGCGGGATACGGAGGACTGAAGCTTTCTTT.

This chain joins TRBV6-2 or TRBV6-3 and TRBJ2-5; 7 positions match TRBD1. V lost 2 bases to trimming and J lost 1 base; unmatched junction nucleotides: 7. Germline V gene data show CDR1 as MNHEY and CDR2 as SVGEGT. The CDR3 is 16 residues long. Here the CDR3 reads CASSYRTGTVQETQYF. DNA for the CDR3: TGTGCCAGCAGTTACCGAACCGGGACAGTCCAAGAGACCCAGTACTTC.

The J gene is TRBJ2-7, the V gene TRBV18, with D possibly being TRBD2 (5 bases). The CDR3 has 15 residues. Trimming left V 2 bases short and J 0 bases short, with 11 bases between. Germline V CDR1 and CDR2: KGHSH, LQKENI. CDR3 residues: CASSPEGSGSYEQYF. For the CDR3, the DNA is TGTGCCAGCTCACCAGAGGGTTCTGGCTCCTACGAGCAGTACTTC.